This T cell receptor (beta chain) was captured in a study of blood T cell repertoires in COVID-19. Turning to the study itself: The analysed material was cDNA or gDNA that came from T cells, B-cell-depleted T cells, or PBMCs.

Per the germline V gene, CDR1 is KGHSH and CDR2 is LQKENI. V was clipped by 2 bases and J by 4 bases, with 9 bases between them. This CDR3 is built from 14 residues. The data were produced by immunoSEQ multiplex PCR, yet TCRdb's version contains in-frame clones alone and is incomplete. The sample shows roughly 18,000 clones, about 86% of them seen only once. The specimen was peripheral blood. The chain joins TRBV18 to TRBJ1-5; D possibly corresponds to TRBD1 (5 bases). This TCR was recovered from a man between 65 and 85 years old with acute or convalescent COVID-19. CDR3 nucleotides: TGTGCCAGCTCACCATCCCGGGGGAATCAGCCCCAGCATTTT. Translating it yields CASSPSRGNQPQHF.